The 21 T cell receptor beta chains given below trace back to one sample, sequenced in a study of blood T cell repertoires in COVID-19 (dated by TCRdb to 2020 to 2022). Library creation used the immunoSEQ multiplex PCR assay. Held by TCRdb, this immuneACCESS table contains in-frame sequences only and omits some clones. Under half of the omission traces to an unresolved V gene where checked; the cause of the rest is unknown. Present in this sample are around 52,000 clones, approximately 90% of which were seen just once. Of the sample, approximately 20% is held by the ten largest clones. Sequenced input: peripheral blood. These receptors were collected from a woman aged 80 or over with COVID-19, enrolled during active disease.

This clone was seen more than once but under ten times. This CDR3 is CASSIAGAGADTQYF. Here the CDR3 DNA reads TGTGCCAGTAGTATAGCCGGCGCGGGGGCCGATACGCAGTATTTT. The chain uses TRBV19 and TRBJ2-3; possible D gene TRBD2, 7 bases. Germline V lookup: CDR1 LNHDA, CDR2 SQIVND (reference sequence). V shed 1 base and J shed 6 bases, with 14 bases lying between them. The CDR3 covers 15 residues.

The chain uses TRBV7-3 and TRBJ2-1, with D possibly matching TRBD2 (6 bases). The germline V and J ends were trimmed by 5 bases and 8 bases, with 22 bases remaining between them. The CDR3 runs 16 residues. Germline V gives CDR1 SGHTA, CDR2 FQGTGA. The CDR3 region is CASSPRGAGLGDEQFF. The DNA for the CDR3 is TGTGCCAGCAGCCCCCGCGGGGCAGGGCTGGGCGATGAGCAGTTCTTC.

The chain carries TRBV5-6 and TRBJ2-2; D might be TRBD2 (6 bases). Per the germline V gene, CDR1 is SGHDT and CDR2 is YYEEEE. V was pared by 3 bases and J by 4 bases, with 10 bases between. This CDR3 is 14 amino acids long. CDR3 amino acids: CASSWEVRTGELFF. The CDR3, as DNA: TGTGCCAGCAGCTGGGAGGTTCGCACCGGGGAGCTGTTTTTT.

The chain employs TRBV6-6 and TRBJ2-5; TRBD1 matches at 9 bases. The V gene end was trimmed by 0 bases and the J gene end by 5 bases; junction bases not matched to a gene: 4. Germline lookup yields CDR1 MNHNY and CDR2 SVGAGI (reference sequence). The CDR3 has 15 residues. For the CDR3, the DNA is TGTGCCAGCAGTTACTCCGGACAGGGGTGGGAGACCCAGTACTTC. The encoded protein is CASSYSGQGWETQYF.

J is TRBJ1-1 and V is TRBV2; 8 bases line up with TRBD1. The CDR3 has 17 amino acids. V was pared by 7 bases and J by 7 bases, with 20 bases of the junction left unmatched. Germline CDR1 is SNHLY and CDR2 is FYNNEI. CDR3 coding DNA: TGTGCCAGCACCTCTAATGGCTTGTGGCAGGGGGCCCTTGAAGCTTTCTTT. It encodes CASTSNGLWQGALEAFF.

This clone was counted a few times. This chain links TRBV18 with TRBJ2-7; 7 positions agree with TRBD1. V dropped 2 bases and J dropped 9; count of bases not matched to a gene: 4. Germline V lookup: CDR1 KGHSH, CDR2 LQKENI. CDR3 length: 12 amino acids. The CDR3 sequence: CASSPDDRAQYF. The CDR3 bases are TGTGCCAGCTCACCAGACGACAGGGCGCAGTACTTC.

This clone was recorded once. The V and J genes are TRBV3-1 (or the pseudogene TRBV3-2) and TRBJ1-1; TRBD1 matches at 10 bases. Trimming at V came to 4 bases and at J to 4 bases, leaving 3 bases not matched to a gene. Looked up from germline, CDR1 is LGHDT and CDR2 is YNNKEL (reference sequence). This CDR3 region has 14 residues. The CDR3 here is CASSRQGAFTEAFF. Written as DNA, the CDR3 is TGTGCCAGCAGCCGACAGGGGGCGTTCACTGAAGCTTTCTTT.

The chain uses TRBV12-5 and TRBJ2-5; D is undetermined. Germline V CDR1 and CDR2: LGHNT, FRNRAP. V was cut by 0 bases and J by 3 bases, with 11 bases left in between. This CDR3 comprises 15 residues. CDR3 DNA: TGTGCTAGTGGTTTGGTACGGTCGAATGAAGAGACCCAGTACTTC. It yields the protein CASGLVRSNEETQYF.

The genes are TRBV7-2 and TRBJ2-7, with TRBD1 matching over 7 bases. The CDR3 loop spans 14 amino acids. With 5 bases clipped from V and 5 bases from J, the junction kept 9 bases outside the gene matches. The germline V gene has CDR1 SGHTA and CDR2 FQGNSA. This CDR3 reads CASSPLTGVNEQYF. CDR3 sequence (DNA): TGTGCCAGCAGCCCCTTAACAGGGGTCAACGAGCAGTACTTC.

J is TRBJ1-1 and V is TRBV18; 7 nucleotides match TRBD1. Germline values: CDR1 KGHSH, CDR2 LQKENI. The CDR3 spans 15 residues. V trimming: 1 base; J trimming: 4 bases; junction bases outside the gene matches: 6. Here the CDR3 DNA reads TGTGCCAGCTCACCACTCGAAGGGGGCGGCACTGAAGCTTTCTTT. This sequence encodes CASSPLEGGGTEAFF.

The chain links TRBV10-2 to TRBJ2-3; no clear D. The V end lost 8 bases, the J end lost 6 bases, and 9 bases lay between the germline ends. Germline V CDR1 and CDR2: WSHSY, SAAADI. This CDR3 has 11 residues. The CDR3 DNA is TGCGCCAGCTCACAGTCGGATACGCAGTATTTT. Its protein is CASSQSDTQYF.

The CDR3 loop reads CASSYRDRAKRKLFF. For the CDR3, the DNA is TGTGCCAGCAGTTACCGAGACAGGGCAAAGAGAAAACTGTTTTTT. The chain couples TRBV6-2 or TRBV6-3 to TRBJ1-4, with TRBD1 identical over 7 bases. From germline, CDR1 is MNHEY and CDR2 SVGEGT. This CDR3 is built from 15 residues. The ends lost 2 bases at V and 10 bases at J; junction bases unmatched: 10.

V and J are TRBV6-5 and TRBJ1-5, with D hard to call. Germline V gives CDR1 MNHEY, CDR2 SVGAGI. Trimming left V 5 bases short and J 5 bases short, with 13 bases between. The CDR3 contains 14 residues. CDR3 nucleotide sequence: TGTGCCAGCAGTACCACACGCGGTTATCAGCCCCAGCATTTT. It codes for CASSTTRGYQPQHF.

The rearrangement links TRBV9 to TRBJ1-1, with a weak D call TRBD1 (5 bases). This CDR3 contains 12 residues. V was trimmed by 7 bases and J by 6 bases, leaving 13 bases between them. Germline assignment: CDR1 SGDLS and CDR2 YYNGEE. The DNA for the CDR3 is TGTGCCAGCGGGGGGGAAGGAGCTGAAGCTTTCTTT. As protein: CASGGEGAEAFF. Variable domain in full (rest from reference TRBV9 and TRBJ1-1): DSGVTQTPKHLITATGQRVTLRCSPRSGDLSVYWYQQSLDQGLQFLIQYYNGEERAKGNILERFSAQQFPDLHSELNLSSLELGDSALYFCASGGEGAEAFFGQGTRLTVV.

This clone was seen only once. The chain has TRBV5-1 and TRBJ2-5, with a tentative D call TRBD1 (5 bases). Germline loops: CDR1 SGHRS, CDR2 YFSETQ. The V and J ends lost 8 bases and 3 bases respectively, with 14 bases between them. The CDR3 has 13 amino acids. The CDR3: CASRLDSKETQYF. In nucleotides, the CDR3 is TGCGCCAGTCGACTCGACAGCAAAGAGACCCAGTACTTC.

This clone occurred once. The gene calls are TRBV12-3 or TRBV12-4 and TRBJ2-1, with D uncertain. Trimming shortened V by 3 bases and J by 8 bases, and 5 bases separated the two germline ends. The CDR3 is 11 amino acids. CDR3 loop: CASSLADEQFF. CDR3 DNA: TGTGCCAGCAGTTTGGCGGATGAGCAGTTCTTC.

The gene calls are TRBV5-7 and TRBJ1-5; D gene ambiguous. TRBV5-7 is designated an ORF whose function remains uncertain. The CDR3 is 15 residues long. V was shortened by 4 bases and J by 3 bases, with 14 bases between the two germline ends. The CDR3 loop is CASSPGRVPNQPQHF. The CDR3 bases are TGTGCCAGCAGCCCGGGTAGAGTTCCCAATCAGCCCCAGCATTTT.

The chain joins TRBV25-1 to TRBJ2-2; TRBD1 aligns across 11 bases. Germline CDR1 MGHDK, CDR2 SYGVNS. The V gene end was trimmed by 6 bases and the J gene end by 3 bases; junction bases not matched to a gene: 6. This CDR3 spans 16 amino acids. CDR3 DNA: TGTGCCAGCAGAACGGACAGGGGGCGCGACACCGGGGAGCTGTTTTTT. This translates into CASRTDRGRDTGELFF.

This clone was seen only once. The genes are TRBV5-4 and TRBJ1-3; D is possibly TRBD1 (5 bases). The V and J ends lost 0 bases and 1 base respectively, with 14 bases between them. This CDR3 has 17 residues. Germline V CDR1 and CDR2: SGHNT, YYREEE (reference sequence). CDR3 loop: CASSLAGGTTSGNTIYF. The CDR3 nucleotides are TGTGCCAGCAGCTTGGCCGGGGGGACTACATCTGGAAACACCATATATTTT.

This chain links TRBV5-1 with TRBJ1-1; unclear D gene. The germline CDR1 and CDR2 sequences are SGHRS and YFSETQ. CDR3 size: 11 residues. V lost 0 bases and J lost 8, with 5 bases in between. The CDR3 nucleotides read TGCGCCAGCAGCTTGGGTGTAGAAGCTTTCTTT. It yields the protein CASSLGVEAFF.

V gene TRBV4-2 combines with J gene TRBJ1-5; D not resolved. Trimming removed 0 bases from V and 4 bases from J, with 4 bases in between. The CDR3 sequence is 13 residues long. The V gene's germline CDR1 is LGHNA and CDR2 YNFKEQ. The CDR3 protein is CASSQERNQPQHF. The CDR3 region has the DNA TGTGCCAGCAGCCAAGAGAGGAATCAGCCCCAGCATTTT.